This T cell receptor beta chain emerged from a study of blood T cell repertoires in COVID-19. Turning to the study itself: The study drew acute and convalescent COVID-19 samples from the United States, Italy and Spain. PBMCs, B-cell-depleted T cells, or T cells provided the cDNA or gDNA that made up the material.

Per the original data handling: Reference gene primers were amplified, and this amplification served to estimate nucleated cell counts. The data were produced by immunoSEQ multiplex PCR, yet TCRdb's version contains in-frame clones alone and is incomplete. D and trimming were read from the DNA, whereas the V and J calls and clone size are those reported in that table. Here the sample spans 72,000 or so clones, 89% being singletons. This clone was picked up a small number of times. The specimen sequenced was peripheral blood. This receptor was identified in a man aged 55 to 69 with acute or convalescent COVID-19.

The CDR3 bases are TGTGCCAGCAGCTTAGGAGCAGGGGGTAGAAACACCATATATTTT. This sequence encodes CASSLGAGGRNTIYF. The chain joins TRBV7-8 to TRBJ1-3, with TRBD1 matching 7 bases. With V trimmed by 1 base and J by 5 bases, 5 bases remained unmatched. CDR1 is SGHVS, CDR2 FQNEAQ, per germline. The CDR3 sequence is 15 residues long.